One sample yielded the 22 T cell receptor beta chains listed below, sequenced in a study of spatial heterogeneity in lung cancer. TCRdb used MiXCR to reprocess the 5' RACE reads, holding one entry per CDR3 protein. This sample has about 120,000 distinct CDR3 sequences, with 9% to 15% found just once. The time point is: blood at routine non-recurrence follow-up after resection. Unsorted whole RNA samples from tumor, nontumor lung or frozen PBMC were sequenced. Sequenced here: PBMCs, sampled at follow-up. These receptors all come from a male donor with early-stage non-small cell lung cancer.

The chain carries TRBV10-2 and TRBJ1-1; D unclear. Trimming removed 1 base at V and 8 bases at J, with 8 bases between. The CDR3 has 12 amino acids. Germline V gives CDR1 WSHSY, CDR2 SAAADI. CDR3 in amino acids: CASSEWAGEAFF. The CDR3 nucleotides are TGCGCCAGCAGTGAGTGGGCGGGAGAAGCTTTCTTT.

This clonotype was recorded many times. This sequence joins TRBV20-1 and TRBJ2-5, with 12 bases aligning to TRBD2. Germline lookup yields CDR1 DFQATT and CDR2 SNEGSKA (reference sequence). This CDR3 is built from 17 residues. The ends lost 0 bases at V and 4 bases at J; junction bases unmatched: 9. CDR3 nucleotide sequence: TGCAGTGCTAGAGAGGTGCCTAGCGGGGGGGCCGGAGAGACCCAGTACTTC. Translation: CSAREVPSGGAGETQYF.

The gene calls are TRBV28 and TRBJ1-2; D remains unclear. Germline CDR1 and CDR2: MDHEN and SYDVKM. Trimming stripped 4 bases from V and 4 bases from J, with 13 bases between. The CDR3 runs to 14 residues. CDR3 protein: CASSYGIYGYGYTF. CDR3 bases: TGTGCCAGCAGTTACGGGATTTACGGCTATGGCTACACCTTC.

This chain connects TRBV5-1 to TRBJ2-3; TRBD1 matches at 12 bases. CDR1 is SGHRS, CDR2 YFSETQ, per germline. The length of the CDR3 is 16 residues. Unmatched junction bases numbered 3, after V lost 0 bases and J lost 4 bases. CDR3 loop: CASSLGGTGGADTQYF. DNA of the CDR3: TGCGCCAGCAGCTTGGGAGGGACAGGGGGCGCAGATACGCAGTATTTT.

This clonotype was counted many times. The chain combines TRBV6-2 or TRBV6-3 with TRBJ1-6, with 8 positions matching TRBD1. After removal of 7 bases from V and 10 bases from J, the junction contained 9 bases not matched to a gene. The CDR3 contains 14 residues. Germline V gives CDR1 MNHEY, CDR2 SVGEGT. The CDR3 nucleotides are TGTGCCAGCACCCTCGGACAGGGAATGTCACCCCTCCACTTT. It codes for CASTLGQGMSPLHF.

The sample holds many counts of this clonotype. V is TRBV6-1 and J is TRBJ1-5, with TRBD1 as a possible D gene (5 bases). Germline CDR1 is MNHNS and CDR2 is SASEGT. Between the trimmed V and J ends, which lost 6 bases and 2 bases, there was a span of 14 bases. This CDR3 contains 15 residues. The CDR3 protein is CASSRTNLGNQPQHF. For the CDR3, the DNA is TGTGCCAGCAGCCGGACAAACCTGGGCAATCAGCCCCAGCATTTT.

The V gene is TRBV7-2, the J gene TRBJ1-1; TRBD1 agrees at 7 bases. J gave up 7 bases and V 1 base, and 6 bases lay outside the gene matches. CDR3 length: 14 amino acids. Germline lookup yields CDR1 SGHTA and CDR2 FQGNSA. The CDR3 nucleotides read TGTGCCAGCAGCTTAGGGACAGGCGCGATTGAAGCTTTCTTT. Its translation is CASSLGTGAIEAFF.

The chain is built from TRBV5-4 and TRBJ1-1; tentative D call: TRBD1 (5 bases). The CDR3 consists of 15 residues. CDR1 and CDR2 from the germline V gene are SGHNT and YYREEE (reference sequence). Trimming pared 4 bases from V and 0 bases from J, leaving 13 bases between. The CDR3 here is CASSPAGSMNTEAFF. The CDR3 bases are TGTGCCAGCAGCCCGGCAGGGAGCATGAACACTGAAGCTTTCTTT.

Only a few counts were recorded for this clonotype. The chain joins TRBV5-8 to TRBJ1-1, with D possibly being TRBD1 (6 bases). This CDR3 has 16 amino acids. Germline values: CDR1 SGHTS, CDR2 YDEGEE. The V end lost 4 bases, the J end lost 0 bases, and 16 bases lay between the germline ends. The CDR3 DNA follows: TGTGCCAGCAGCCTGGACAGCCTCTTCATGAACACTGAAGCTTTCTTT. Its translation is CASSLDSLFMNTEAFF.

This clonotype was recorded at least ten times. The chain couples TRBV5-1 to TRBJ2-7; no clear D. V lost 4 bases and J lost 0, with 11 bases in between. CDR3 length: 14 residues. Germline V gene lookup returns CDR1 SGHRS and CDR2 YFSETQ. CDR3 DNA: TGCGCCAGCAGCGGGAAGGTGTCCTCCTACGAGCAGTACTTC. Translation gives CASSGKVSSYEQYF.

The V call is TRBV10-2, the J call TRBJ2-4, with TRBD1 matching over 9 bases. Looked up from germline, CDR1 is WSHSY and CDR2 is SAAADI. This CDR3 region has 16 residues. V was clipped by 4 bases and J by 6 bases; unmatched bases: 10. The CDR3 coding sequence is TGCGCCAGCAGTGGCCCGCGTACAGGGGGCAGAAACATTCAGTACTTC. Its protein product is CASSGPRTGGRNIQYF.

V gene TRBV18 combines with J gene TRBJ2-1, with D tentatively TRBD2 (6 bases). CDR1 and CDR2 (germline): KGHSH, LQKENI. The germline V and J ends were trimmed by 4 bases and 3 bases, with 10 bases remaining between them. This CDR3 contains 14 residues. CDR3 sequence: CASSRGGDYNEQFF. CDR3 in DNA: TGTGCCAGCTCACGGGGAGGAGACTACAATGAGCAGTTCTTC.

The chain recombines TRBV20-1 with TRBJ2-6, with a possible D match to TRBD2 (5 bases). Germline V gene lookup returns CDR1 DFQATT and CDR2 SNEGSKA (reference sequence). This CDR3 is 16 amino acids long. V shed 6 bases and J shed 4 bases, with 19 bases lying between them. The CDR3 region is CSAPPIRGSGANVLTF. CDR3 sequence (DNA): TGCAGTGCCCCCCCTATCCGGGGTTCGGGGGCCAACGTCCTGACTTTC.

The gene calls are TRBV10-2 and TRBJ1-6; D is unclear. CDR3 length: 15 residues. The germline gives CDR1 WSHSY, CDR2 SAAADI. V shed 6 bases and J shed 6 bases, with 15 bases lying between them. The DNA for the CDR3 is TGCGCCAGCAGCTACACGACGATCCCTAATTCACCCCTCCACTTT. Protein product: CASSYTTIPNSPLHF.

This clonotype was recorded at least ten times. The chain links TRBV15 to TRBJ2-4; 8 nucleotides line up with TRBD1. Per germline, CDR1 LNHNV and CDR2 YYDKDF (reference sequence). V lost 0 bases and J lost 1; bases outside the gene matches: 5. The CDR3 loop spans 17 amino acids. The CDR3 here is CATSRDFRQGAKNIQYF. DNA for the CDR3: TGTGCCACCAGCAGAGATTTTCGACAGGGGGCCAAAAACATTCAGTACTTC.

This clonotype was seen only once. The chain carries TRBV19 and TRBJ1-2; 7 bases are shared with TRBD1. Unmatched junction bases numbered 9, after V lost 7 bases and J lost 4 bases. Germline V gene sequence: CDR1 LNHDA, CDR2 SQIVND (reference sequence). This CDR3 region has 14 residues. DNA of the CDR3: TGTGCCAGTACCGCGGGACAGCTTTCCTATGGCTACACCTTC. Its protein is CASTAGQLSYGYTF.

There are many counts of this clonotype. This chain joins TRBV4-1 and TRBJ2-7; TRBD1 matches 7 bases. The CDR3 has 14 residues. Trimming took 5 bases from V and 4 from J; bases not matched to a gene: 8. Germline V CDR1 and CDR2: MGHRA, YSYEKL. CDR3 sequence reads: CASSDRTTGYEQYF. CDR3 nucleotide sequence: TGCGCCAGCAGCGACCGTACGACAGGGTACGAGCAGTACTTC.

The chain couples TRBV6-2 or TRBV6-3 to TRBJ1-2, with a possible D match to TRBD1 (5 bases). There are 13 residues in the CDR3. Germline V gene sequence: CDR1 MNHEY, CDR2 SVGEGT. V was clipped by 6 bases and J by 5 bases, with 13 bases between them. CDR3 nucleotides: TGTGCCAGCAGGGGGAATGACAGATATGGCTACACCTTC. It codes for CASRGNDRYGYTF.

In nucleotides, the CDR3 is TGCAGTGCTAGACGTGTGCCGGGGCAGCCCCAGCATTTT. It yields the protein CSARRVPGQPQHF. The chain recombines TRBV20-1 with TRBJ1-5; no reliable D call. Trimming pared 2 bases from V and 7 bases from J, leaving 12 bases between. CDR3 length: 13 amino acids. Germline CDR1 is DFQATT and CDR2 is SNEGSKA (reference sequence).

This clonotype was detected a few times. This chain uses TRBV2 with TRBJ2-7, with 8 bases aligning to TRBD1. V was clipped by 6 bases and J by 1 base; unmatched bases: 2. The germline V gene encodes CDR1 SNHLY and CDR2 FYNNEI. The CDR3 totals 13 residues. The CDR3, as DNA: TGTGCCAGCAGGGGGACAGGTTCCTACGAGCAGTACTTC. Amino acids: CASRGTGSYEQYF. The full variable domain, its missing parts supplied by reference TRBV2 and TRBJ2-7, is EPEVTQTPSHQVTQMGQEVILRCVPISNHLYFYWYRQILGQKVEFLVSFYNNEISEKSEIFDDQFSVERPDGSNFTLKIRSTKLEDSAMYFCASRGTGSYEQYFGPGTRLTVT.

This clonotype was found a few times. The V call is TRBV5-5, the J call TRBJ2-1, with a tentative D call TRBD1 (5 bases). V lost 3 bases to trimming and J lost 5 bases, with 12 bases between them. This CDR3 has 14 amino acids. Germline values: CDR1 SGHKS, CDR2 YYEKEE (reference sequence). The CDR3 DNA reads as TGTGCCAGCAGCTGGGTGGGGCCTGACAATGAGCAGTTCTTC. Protein sequence: CASSWVGPDNEQFF.

This clonotype was counted ten times or more. The chain joins TRBV12-3 or TRBV12-4 to TRBJ2-7, with 9 nucleotides matching TRBD1. Unmatched junction bases numbered 14, after V lost 5 bases and J lost 6 bases. This CDR3 comprises 16 residues. The DNA for the CDR3 is TGTGCCAGCAGTCCCAACCGGGGACAGGGATCGGGCGAGCAGTACTTC. The encoded protein is CASSPNRGQGSGEQYF.